These 21 T cell receptor beta chains originate from one sample sequenced in a study of blood T cells in healthy people across ages. The authors ran a second PCR of 7 to 11 cycles using a sample-barcoded 5' primer and a J-beta primer mix. TCRdb ran MiXCR on the 5' RACE reads and lists one entry per CDR3 protein. Of more than 700,000 distinct CDR3 sequences in the sample, 40% to 65% were seen once. The sequenced sample was blood. These TCRs come from an elderly man in good health.

The chain joins TRBV5-1 to TRBJ1-1; perhaps TRBD1 as D (5 bases). V was shortened by 7 bases and J by 0 bases, with 13 bases between the two germline ends. The length of the CDR3 is 14 residues. From germline, CDR1 is SGHRS and CDR2 YFSETQ. CDR3 amino acids: CASADGTLNTEAFF. The CDR3 nucleotides are TGCGCCAGCGCCGACGGGACCCTGAACACTGAAGCTTTCTTT.

This clonotype was seen more than once but under ten times. The chain links TRBV9 to TRBJ2-7, with 8 bases lining up with TRBD2. V dropped 0 bases and J dropped 2; count of bases not matched to a gene: 10. Looked up from germline, CDR1 is SGDLS and CDR2 is YYNGEE. The CDR3 covers 17 residues. Written as DNA, the CDR3 is TGTGCCAGCAGCGTAGAGGCTAGCGGGCCCCGCGCCTACGAGCAGTACTTC. This encodes CASSVEASGPRAYEQYF.

The table lists this clonotype with a few counts. The rearrangement joins TRBV29-1 to TRBJ2-7; D tentatively reads TRBD1 or TRBD2 (5 bases each). The CDR3 covers 13 residues. Trimming removed 1 base from V and 4 bases from J, with 11 bases in between. Germline V CDR1 and CDR2: SQVTM, ANQGSEA. The CDR3 DNA reads TGCAGCGTTGAAGTCCGGGGCGGGTACGAGCAGTACTTC. Translating gives CSVEVRGGYEQYF.

The gene calls are TRBV11-2 and TRBJ2-4; 8 nucleotides agree with TRBD1. The J call is doubtful: the DNA matches TRBJ2-7 better. CDR1 and CDR2 (germline): SGHAT, FQNNGV. The CDR3 extends over 18 amino acids. CDR3 sequence: CASSLETVRTGPTYEQYF. For the CDR3, the DNA is TGTGCCAGCAGCTTAGAGACCGTACGGACAGGGCCCACCTACGAGCAGTACTTC.

CDR3 coding DNA: TGTGCCAGCAGCCTAATCGAGACTGGGGGGGAGACCCAGTACTTC. Residues: CASSLIETGGETQYF. The V gene is TRBV3-1, the J gene TRBJ2-5, with D possibly being TRBD2 (6 bases). This CDR3 comprises 15 residues. Germline values: CDR1 LGHDT, CDR2 YNNKEL (reference sequence). The V and J ends lost 4 bases and 5 bases respectively, with 17 bases between them.

The chain couples TRBV7-2 to TRBJ2-5; TRBD2 matches 8 bases. Trimming removed 0 bases from V and 11 bases from J; junction bases left unmatched: 11. The CDR3 runs 15 residues. From germline, CDR1 is SGHTA and CDR2 FQGNSA. The chain's CDR3 is CASSLAPSGHNEQYF. Written as DNA, the CDR3 is TGTGCCAGCAGCTTAGCGCCTAGCGGGCACAATGAGCAGTACTTC.

This chain joins TRBV20-1 and TRBJ2-3, with 10 nucleotides matching TRBD2. Germline V CDR1 and CDR2: DFQATT, SNEGSKA (reference sequence). The CDR3 is 15 amino acids. With V trimmed by 0 bases and J by 5 bases, 5 bases remained unmatched. CDR3 residues: CSARERLAGVDTQYF. CDR3 sequence (DNA): TGCAGTGCTAGAGAGCGGCTAGCGGGAGTAGATACGCAGTATTTT.

This clonotype came up a few times. This chain uses TRBV29-1 with TRBJ2-2, with D possibly being TRBD2 (6 bases). The V end lost 7 bases, the J end lost 0 bases, and 15 bases lay between the germline ends. The V gene's germline CDR1 is SQVTM and CDR2 ANQGSEA. There are 15 residues in the CDR3. The CDR3 protein is CSAGPGGSNTGELFF. The CDR3 bases are TGCAGCGCCGGGCCAGGAGGGTCGAACACCGGGGAGCTGTTTTTT.

The rearrangement joins TRBV7-9 to TRBJ1-4; D is possibly TRBD1 (6 bases). The V end was cut by 6 bases, the J end by 5 bases, with 13 bases between. This CDR3 is built from 14 residues. The germline gives CDR1 SEHNR, CDR2 FQNEAQ (reference sequence). The CDR3 sequence: CASRGGGGNEKLFF. CDR3 in DNA: TGTGCCAGCAGGGGAGGGGGTGGAAATGAAAAACTGTTTTTT.

The chain carries TRBV5-1 and TRBJ2-5, with TRBD2 matching over 8 bases. CDR1 is SGHRS, CDR2 YFSETQ, per germline. The CDR3 extends over 14 amino acids. V shed 0 bases and J 4 bases; nucleotides not matched to a gene: 2. The CDR3 nucleotides are TGCGCCAGCAGCTTGGCCCGGGGGGGAGAGACCCAGTACTTC. It translates to CASSLARGGETQYF.

The J gene is TRBJ1-5, the V gene TRBV20-1, with D unclear. The CDR3 is 16 amino acids. V shed 0 bases and J shed 3 bases, with 15 bases lying between them. CDR1 and CDR2 (germline): DFQATT, SNEGSKA (reference sequence). The CDR3 sequence is CSARDPHGRNNQPQHF. The CDR3 DNA reads TGCAGTGCTAGAGACCCCCATGGGAGGAACAATCAGCCCCAGCATTTT.

The DNA of the CDR3 is TGCAGTGCTAGTAAGGGACAGGGACATGGCTACACCTTC. It is translated as CSASKGQGHGYTF. This rearrangement joins TRBV20-1 to TRBJ1-2; 9 nucleotides match TRBD1. The germline CDR1 and CDR2 sequences are DFQATT and SNEGSKA (reference sequence). V shed 3 bases, J shed 6 bases, and the junction held 5 bases outside the gene matches. This CDR3 is 13 amino acids long.

The chain employs TRBV3-1 and TRBJ1-5; 7 nucleotides line up with TRBD1. Germline values: CDR1 LGHDT, CDR2 YNNKEL (reference sequence). The length of the CDR3 is 15 residues. V lost 2 bases, J lost 3 bases, and 4 bases stayed unmatched. CDR3 DNA sequence: TGTGCCAGCAGCCAAAAGGGGGCGTTCAATCAGCCCCAGCATTTT. Protein: CASSQKGAFNQPQHF. Combining the CDR3 with reference TRBV3-1 and TRBJ1-5 gives the whole variable domain DTAVSQTPKYLVTQMGNDKSIKCEQNLGHDTMYWYKQDSKKFLKIMFSYNNKELIINETVPNRFSPKSPDKAHLNLHINSLELGDSAVYFCASSQKGAFNQPQHFGDGTRLSIL.

The chain couples TRBV9 to TRBJ2-6, with D possibly being TRBD2 (5 bases). V gave up 4 bases and J gave up 1 base, with 12 bases separating them. Germline-derived CDR1 and CDR2 are SGDLS and YYNGEE. The CDR3 extends over 16 amino acids. CDR3 protein: CASSPRLPSGANVLTF. CDR3 sequence (DNA): TGTGCCAGCAGCCCCCGACTACCTTCTGGGGCCAACGTCCTGACTTTC.

This clonotype was counted between two and nine times. This chain connects TRBV29-1 to TRBJ2-7, with 9 bases fitting TRBD2. With V trimmed by 4 bases and J by 4 bases, 8 bases remained unmatched. This CDR3 is 14 amino acids long. The germline CDR1 and CDR2 sequences are SQVTM and ANQGSEA. The chain's CDR3 is CSVGPTSGRYEQYF. CDR3 coding DNA: TGCAGCGTTGGCCCGACTAGCGGACGTTACGAGCAGTACTTC.

V usage is TRBV7-2 and J usage is TRBJ1-1; D is ambiguous. This CDR3 comprises 15 residues. V was pared by 1 base and J by 5 bases, with 14 bases between. Germline assignment: CDR1 SGHTA and CDR2 FQGNSA. The CDR3 is CASSLEAVTRTEAFF. CDR3 coding DNA: TGTGCCAGCAGCTTAGAGGCAGTCACGAGAACTGAAGCTTTCTTT.

J is TRBJ2-4 and V is TRBV20-1; TRBD1 is a possible D gene (5 bases). Germline V gene lookup returns CDR1 DFQATT and CDR2 SNEGSKA (reference sequence). The CDR3 covers 15 residues. V was shortened by 6 bases and J by 0 bases, with 15 bases between the two germline ends. Here the CDR3 DNA reads TGCAGTGCACCAATAGTGGGGCTAGCCAAAAACATTCAGTACTTC. This gives the protein CSAPIVGLAKNIQYF.

This clonotype was counted a few times. The chain couples TRBV7-2 to TRBJ2-1; unclear D gene. This CDR3 comprises 16 residues. CDR1 is SGHTA, CDR2 FQGNSA, per germline. V lost 1 base and J 0 bases, leaving 10 bases between the germline ends. The CDR3 DNA reads as TGTGCCAGCAGCTTAGTTGGGCGGAGCTCCTACAATGAGCAGTTCTTC. Amino acid sequence: CASSLVGRSSYNEQFF.

The table lists this clonotype with a few counts. The chain combines TRBV12-3 or TRBV12-4 with TRBJ2-1, with D possibly being TRBD2 (5 bases). The V gene lost 0 bases and the J gene lost 1 base, with 7 bases spanning the gap. The CDR3 extends over 15 amino acids. The CDR3 here is CASSLAPGSYNEQFF. In DNA form, the CDR3 reads TGTGCCAGCAGTTTAGCCCCGGGGTCCTACAATGAGCAGTTCTTC.

This chain connects TRBV20-1 to TRBJ2-5; 8 bases align to TRBD1. The J call is in doubt because the DNA end fits TRBJ2-7 better. The germline CDR1 and CDR2 sequences are DFQATT and SNEGSKA (reference sequence). This CDR3 has 14 residues. The CDR3 spells CSARGPDRVYEQYF. The CDR3 nucleotides read TGCAGTGCTAGAGGGCCGGACAGGGTCTACGAGCAGTACTTC.

The chain recombines TRBV11-2 with TRBJ2-7, with D unresolved. Looked up from germline, CDR1 is SGHAT and CDR2 is FQNNGV. This CDR3 region has 13 residues. The V end lost 0 bases, the J end lost 7 bases, and 10 bases lay between the germline ends. CDR3 sequence (DNA): TGTGCCAGCAGCTTAGATCACCTCTGGGAGCAGTACTTC. Translation gives CASSLDHLWEQYF. Full variable domain (outside the CDR3, taken from reference TRBV11-2 and TRBJ2-7): EAGVAQSPRYKIIEKRQSVAFWCNPISGHATLYWYQQILGQGPKLLIQFQNNGVVDDSQLPKDRFSAERLKGVDSTLKIQPAKLEDSAVYLCASSLDHLWEQYFGPGTRLTVT.